These T cell receptor beta chains were read from a single sample in a study of beta chain features in type 1 diabetes. The table came from immunoSEQ multiplex PCR; TCRdb's copy has only in-frame clones and leaves some out. The sample shows about 160,000 clones, roughly 8% of them seen only once. The sample taken for sequencing was central memory CD4+ T cells from blood. The receptors come from a woman under 30 with type 1 diabetes. CDR3s include the opening cysteine and the closing phenylalanine or tryptophan. The order of the fields is V gene, clone size, J gene, D gene, CDR3 length, CDR3 DNA, CDR3 protein. A D gene is named only where the DNA matches it firmly. Clone size is given for some rows only: seen once, a few or many times, or a class if the clone is expanded.

V: TRBV4-3; size: .; J: TRBJ2-3; D: .; length: 15; DNA: TGCGCCAGCAGCCAAGATATCCCAGACTCCAGAACGCAGTATTTT; CDR3: CASSQDIPDSRTQYF
V: TRBV13; size: .; J: TRBJ1-2; D: TRBD1; length: 15; DNA: TGTGCCAGCAGACCGACCGGGACAGGGATCTATGGCTACACCTTC; CDR3: CASRPTGTGIYGYTF
V: TRBV29-1; size: few; J: TRBJ2-1; D: TRBD2; length: 16; DNA: TGCAGCGTTGAAGGGGAGCGGGAGGGTAGGTACAATGAGCAGTTCTTC; CDR3: CSVEGEREGRYNEQFF
V: TRBV14; size: .; J: TRBJ2-5; D: .; length: 14; DNA: TGTGCCAGCAGCCGAGGTCCCGGGATGGAGACCCAGTACTTC; CDR3: CASSRGPGMETQYF
V: TRBV28; size: .; J: TRBJ2-3; D: TRBD2; length: 17; DNA: TGTGCCAGCAGTTGGGCCGCGTCGGGGGGTAGTACAGATACGCAGTATTTT; CDR3: CASSWAASGGSTDTQYF
V: TRBV2; size: once; J: TRBJ1-4; D: .; length: 13; DNA: TGTGCCAGCCTACAGGAGCAAAATGAAAAACTGTTTTTT; CDR3: CASLQEQNEKLFF
V: TRBV11-2; size: .; J: TRBJ2-7; D: .; length: 13; DNA: TGTGCCAGCAGCTCTAGGAGAGGATACGAGCAGTACTTC; CDR3: CASSSRRGYEQYF
V: TRBV5-1; size: few; J: TRBJ1-2; D: TRBD1; length: 14; DNA: TGCGCCAGCAGAGGTATGGGACAGATCTATGGCTACACCTTC; CDR3: CASRGMGQIYGYTF
V: TRBV2; size: .; J: TRBJ1-6; D: .; length: 14; DNA: TGTGCCAGCGAATCGGGGGTTGCCTATTCACCCCTCCACTTT; CDR3: CASESGVAYSPLHF
V: TRBV5-4; size: few; J: TRBJ2-1; D: .; length: 17; DNA: TGTGCCAGCAGCCCCGGGGGGCCGACCAGCTCCTACAATGAGCAGTTCTTC; CDR3: CASSPGGPTSSYNEQFF
V: TRBV7-8; size: few; J: TRBJ2-3; D: .; length: 16; DNA: TGTGCCAGCAGCGTAAACAACAGGGTATCGGCAGATACGCAGTATTTT; CDR3: CASSVNNRVSADTQYF
V: TRBV29-1; size: few; J: TRBJ2-3; D: TRBD2; length: 16; DNA: TGCAGCGTTGGGGGTACTAGCGGGACTAGCACAGATACGCAGTATTTT; CDR3: CSVGGTSGTSTDTQYF
V: TRBV21-1; size: .; J: TRBJ2-7; D: .; length: 15; DNA: TGTGCCAGCAGCACTCGCAGGGAGGTACCCTACGAGCAGTACTTC; CDR3: CASSTRREVPYEQYF
V: TRBV23-1; size: .; J: TRBJ2-5; D: TRBD2; length: 17; DNA: TGCGCCAGCAGTCAATCGAAGGTAGCGGGGTTGGAGGAGACCCAGTACTTC; CDR3: CASSQSKVAGLEETQYF
V: TRBV5-1; size: few; J: TRBJ2-1; D: .; length: 13; DNA: TGCGCCAGCAGCTTGAACCCCCGGAATGAGCAGTTCTTC; CDR3: CASSLNPRNEQFF
V: TRBV5-1; size: few; J: TRBJ2-1; D: TRBD1; length: 14; DNA: TGCGCCAGCAGCATACAGGGGGACTACAATGAGCAGTTCTTC; CDR3: CASSIQGDYNEQFF
V: TRBV4-3; size: .; J: TRBJ1-4; D: .; length: 14; DNA: TGCGCCAGCAGCTCACAGGGTGGGAATGAAAAACTGTTTTTT; CDR3: CASSSQGGNEKLFF
V: TRBV5-1; size: few; J: TRBJ2-7; D: TRBD2; length: 16; DNA: TGCGCCAGCAGCCGGACTAGCGGGAGGGACTCCTACGAGCAGTACTTC; CDR3: CASSRTSGRDSYEQYF
V: TRBV4-3; size: .; J: TRBJ2-5; D: TRBD2; length: 20; DNA: TGCGCCAGCAGCCTAACCCGCGTGCTAGCGGGAGAGGGGTACCAAGAGACCCAGTACTTC; CDR3: CASSLTRVLAGEGYQETQYF
V: TRBV16; size: few; J: TRBJ2-7; D: .; length: 15; DNA: TGTGCCAGCAGCCACACCTGGGGACAAGCCTACGAGCAGTACTTC; CDR3: CASSHTWGQAYEQYF
V: TRBV7-2; size: .; J: TRBJ1-2; D: .; length: 13; DNA: TGTGCCAGCAGCCCTAGGATGAACTATGGCTACACCTTC; CDR3: CASSPRMNYGYTF
V: TRBV9; size: .; J: TRBJ1-4; D: TRBD1; length: 14; DNA: TGTGCCAGCGGGACAGGGGGCGGTACTGAAAAACTGTTTTTT; CDR3: CASGTGGGTEKLFF
V: TRBV5-6; size: few; J: TRBJ2-7; D: TRBD1; length: 13; DNA: TGTGCCAGCAGCGCCGGGACAGGACGCGAGCAGTACTTC; CDR3: CASSAGTGREQYF
V: TRBV4-3; size: few; J: TRBJ2-7; D: TRBD2; length: 14; DNA: TGCGCCAGCAGCCAAAGGAGCGGGGTGTACGAGCAGTACTTC; CDR3: CASSQRSGVYEQYF
V: TRBV9; size: .; J: TRBJ2-7; D: .; length: 15; DNA: TGTGCCAGCAGCCGGGGTGAACAGGGAGTTTACGAGCAGTACTTC; CDR3: CASSRGEQGVYEQYF
V: TRBV30; size: .; J: TRBJ1-4; D: TRBD1; length: 13; DNA: TGTGCCGGCCAGAGGGACAGTAATGAAAAACTGTTTTTT; CDR3: CAGQRDSNEKLFF
V: TRBV2; size: few; J: TRBJ2-3; D: TRBD2; length: 14; DNA: TGTGCCAGCAGTCAGCGGGGGGGCGTAGATACGCAGTATTTT; CDR3: CASSQRGGVDTQYF
V: TRBV28; size: few; J: TRBJ1-5; D: .; length: 16; DNA: TGTGCCAGCAGTCACCCGGACAGTCAGGGCAATCAGCCCCAGCATTTT; CDR3: CASSHPDSQGNQPQHF
V: TRBV6-5; size: few; J: TRBJ2-1; D: .; length: 14; DNA: TGTGCCAGCGGGGGGGCGTCCTCCTACAATGAGCAGTTCTTC; CDR3: CASGGASSYNEQFF
V: TRBV15; size: .; J: TRBJ2-1; D: TRBD2; length: 16; DNA: TGTGCCACCAGCAGAGATGGCGGGAGGTGGTACAATGAGCAGTTCTTC; CDR3: CATSRDGGRWYNEQFF
V: TRBV19; size: few; J: TRBJ1-5; D: .; length: 14; DNA: TGTGCCGTCGAGGGAGGCGGCCCAAATCAGCCCCAGCATTTT; CDR3: CAVEGGGPNQPQHF
V: TRBV2; size: few; J: TRBJ1-5; D: .; length: 15; DNA: TGTGCCAGCAGTGAAGAACGGTGGAGCAATCAGCCCCAGCATTTT; CDR3: CASSEERWSNQPQHF
V: TRBV19; size: .; J: TRBJ2-7; D: TRBD1; length: 14; DNA: TGTGCCAGTAGTATTATGACAGGGGCCTACGAGCAGTACTTC; CDR3: CASSIMTGAYEQYF
V: TRBV5-1; size: .; J: TRBJ2-1; D: TRBD2; length: 16; DNA: TGCGCCAGCAGCTCGGGACTAGCGGGAGCCCACAATGAGCAGTTCTTC; CDR3: CASSSGLAGAHNEQFF
V: TRBV5-6; size: few; J: TRBJ2-2; D: .; length: 15; DNA: TGTGCCAGCAGCCCTTGGGGGGGGGCTACCGGGGAGCTGTTTTTT; CDR3: CASSPWGGATGELFF
V: TRBV19; size: few; J: TRBJ2-1; D: .; length: 12; DNA: TGTGCCAGTAACTACCGTAGTGATGAGCAGTTCTTC; CDR3: CASNYRSDEQFF
V: TRBV2; size: .; J: TRBJ1-4; D: TRBD1; length: 14; DNA: TGTGCCAGCAGGGGACAGGGGGCATTGGAAAAACTGTTTTTT; CDR3: CASRGQGALEKLFF
V: TRBV4-3; size: .; J: TRBJ2-4; D: .; length: 17; DNA: TGCGCCAGCAGCCAAGATACCCCTGGGAGCCCGAAAAACATTCAGTACTTC; CDR3: CASSQDTPGSPKNIQYF
V: TRBV11-2; size: few; J: TRBJ1-3; D: TRBD1; length: 15; DNA: TGTGCCAGCAGCAAGATGACAGGGGCTGGAAACACCATATATTTT; CDR3: CASSKMTGAGNTIYF
V: TRBV19; size: .; J: TRBJ1-5; D: .; length: 16; DNA: TGTGCCAGTAGGGGCACAGGAACGATATACAATCAGCCCCAGCATTTT; CDR3: CASRGTGTIYNQPQHF
V: TRBV14; size: few; J: TRBJ1-1; D: .; length: 13; DNA: TGTGCCAGCAGCCCCTGGAGGGACACTGAAGCTTTCTTT; CDR3: CASSPWRDTEAFF
V: TRBV9; size: few; J: TRBJ2-7; D: TRBD1; length: 15; DNA: TGTGCCAGCAGCGTAGAGGGACAGGGGGCCCACGAGCAGTACTTC; CDR3: CASSVEGQGAHEQYF
V: TRBV7-2; size: few; J: TRBJ1-6; D: .; length: 16; DNA: TGTGCCAGCAGCCCCGGCGGGGGGCGCCGGGATTCACCCCTCCACTTT; CDR3: CASSPGGGRRDSPLHF
V: TRBV27; size: .; J: TRBJ1-1; D: .; length: 12; DNA: TGTGCCAGCAGTCCCGGACAGCCTGAAGCTTTCTTT; CDR3: CASSPGQPEAFF
V: TRBV19; size: .; J: TRBJ2-1; D: TRBD2; length: 16; DNA: TGTGCCAGTAGTTTCGGACTAGCGGGAACCATCAATGAGCAGTTCTTC; CDR3: CASSFGLAGTINEQFF
V: TRBV7-2; size: .; J: TRBJ2-3; D: .; length: 13; DNA: TGTGCCAGCAGCCGACAACAAGCAGATACGCAGTATTTT; CDR3: CASSRQQADTQYF
V: TRBV10-3; size: few; J: TRBJ2-4; D: TRBD2; length: 14; DNA: TGTGCCATCAGTGAGTCCGAGGGAGGGGATACTCAGTACTTC; CDR3: CAISESEGGDTQYF
V: TRBV18; size: .; J: TRBJ1-5; D: .; length: 14; DNA: TGTGCCAGCTCACCAGACTTGGGGGCTCAGCCCCAGCATTTT; CDR3: CASSPDLGAQPQHF
V: TRBV6-6; size: few; J: TRBJ2-2; D: .; length: 15; DNA: TGTGCCAGCAGTTATGGCGGGGCGTACCTCGGGGAGCTGTTTTTT; CDR3: CASSYGGAYLGELFF